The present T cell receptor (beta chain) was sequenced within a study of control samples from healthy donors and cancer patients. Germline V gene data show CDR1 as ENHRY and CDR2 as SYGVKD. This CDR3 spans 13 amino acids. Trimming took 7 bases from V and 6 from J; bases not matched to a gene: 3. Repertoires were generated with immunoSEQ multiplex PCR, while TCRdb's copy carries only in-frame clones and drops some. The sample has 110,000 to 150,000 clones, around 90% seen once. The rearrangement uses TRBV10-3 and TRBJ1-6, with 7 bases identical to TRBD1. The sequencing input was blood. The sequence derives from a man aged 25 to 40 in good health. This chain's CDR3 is CAIKGAANSPLHF. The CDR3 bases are TGTGCCATCAAGGGGGCAGCTAATTCACCCCTCCACTTT.